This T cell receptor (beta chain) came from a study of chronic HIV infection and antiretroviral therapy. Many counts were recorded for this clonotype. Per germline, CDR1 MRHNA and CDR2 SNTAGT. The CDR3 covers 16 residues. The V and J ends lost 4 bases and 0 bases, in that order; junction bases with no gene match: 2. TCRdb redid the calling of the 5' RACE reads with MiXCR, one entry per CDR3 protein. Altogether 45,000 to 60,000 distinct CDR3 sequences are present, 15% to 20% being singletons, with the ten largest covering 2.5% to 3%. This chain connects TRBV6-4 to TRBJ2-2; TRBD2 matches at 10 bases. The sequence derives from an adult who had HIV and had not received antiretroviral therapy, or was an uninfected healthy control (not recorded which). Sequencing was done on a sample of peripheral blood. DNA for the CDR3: TGTGCCAGCAGTGCGGGACTAGCGTCGAACACCGGGGAGCTGTTTTTT. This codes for CASSAGLASNTGELFF.